One and the same sample provided the 20 T cell receptor beta chains below, sequenced in a study of radiation and T cells in renal cell carcinoma. Documented time point: blood 2 weeks post-SBRT. Treatment denoted: 15 Gy SBRT to primary tumor, nephrectomy 4 weeks later. TCRdb's copy holds only in-frame clones and misses some; the assay was immunoSEQ multiplex PCR. Of 100,000 to 150,000 clones listed, approximately 78% are singletons. Sequenced here: blood, sampled from a patient whose treatment included radiotherapy and nephrectomy. These receptor sequences come from a woman aged 60-75 years with renal cell carcinoma.

The sample holds one count of this clone. The chain links TRBV19 to TRBJ1-2; TRBD1 aligns across 9 bases. With 6 bases clipped from V and 7 bases from J, the junction kept 9 bases outside the gene matches. CDR3 length equals 14 residues. Germline V CDR1 and CDR2: LNHDA, SQIVND (reference sequence). As DNA, the CDR3 is TGTGCCAGTAGGATCAAACAGGGGGCCGGTGGCTACACCTTC. This codes for CASRIKQGAGGYTF.

The chain joins TRBV10-3 to TRBJ1-6, with D perhaps matching TRBD1 (6 bases). V lost 2 bases, J lost 3 bases, and 11 bases lay in between. Germline V CDR1 and CDR2: ENHRY, SYGVKD. The CDR3 runs to 16 residues. CDR3 protein: CAISEVGQNYNSPLHF. The CDR3 DNA reads as TGTGCCATCAGTGAGGTCGGACAGAACTATAATTCACCCCTCCACTTT.

This clone was counted at least ten times. The chain uses TRBV5-6 and TRBJ1-1; no clear D gene. The CDR3 loop spans 13 amino acids. The V gene lost 2 bases and the J gene lost 2 bases, with 7 bases spanning the gap. Germline CDR1 is SGHDT and CDR2 is YYEEEE. CDR3 nucleotides: TGTGCCAGCAGCTTACCAGCCAACACTGAAGCTTTCTTT. This translates into CASSLPANTEAFF.

The chain couples TRBV5-1 to TRBJ1-6, with 10 bases fitting TRBD1. V trimming: 4 bases; J trimming: 7 bases; junction bases outside the gene matches: 8. The germline V gene has CDR1 SGHRS and CDR2 YFSETQ. This CDR3 spans 16 amino acids. The chain's CDR3 is CASSAMTGGRNSPLHF. The CDR3 nucleotides are TGCGCCAGCAGCGCGATGACAGGGGGCAGGAATTCACCCCTCCACTTT.

The CDR3 DNA sequence: TGTGCCAGCAGCACCGGGACAGGGATCAGCGAGCAGTACTTC. Translation gives CASSTGTGISEQYF. The chain uses TRBV28 and TRBJ2-7; 9 bases agree with TRBD1. Germline V gene lookup returns CDR1 MDHEN and CDR2 SYDVKM. With V trimmed by 6 bases and J by 6 bases, 9 bases remained unmatched. This CDR3 is built from 14 residues.

The chain couples TRBV19 to TRBJ1-2; 8 positions match TRBD1. V trimming: 6 bases; J trimming: 7 bases; junction bases outside the gene matches: 10. CDR3 length: 14 amino acids. Germline-derived CDR1 and CDR2 are LNHDA and SQIVND (reference sequence). The CDR3 loop reads CASRDRAFPSGYTF. Here the CDR3 DNA reads TGTGCCAGTAGGGACAGGGCTTTTCCTTCTGGCTACACCTTC.

This clone showed up just a few times. The chain couples TRBV28 to TRBJ1-5; D may be TRBD1 (5 bases). V lost 6 bases and J lost 6, with 18 bases in between. The CDR3 has 15 residues. From germline, CDR1 is MDHEN and CDR2 SYDVKM. DNA for the CDR3: TGTGCCAGCAGAGCCTCGGGGGAGTGGGGTCAGCCCCAGCATTTT. Encoded protein: CASRASGEWGQPQHF.

CDR3 in DNA: TGTGCCAGTAGTATAGGCAGGCGAGGTCAGCCCCAGCATTTT. Residues: CASSIGRRGQPQHF. The V and J genes are TRBV19 and TRBJ1-5, with D unresolved. The CDR3 loop spans 14 amino acids. Germline CDR1 LNHDA, CDR2 SQIVND (reference sequence). V dropped 1 base and J dropped 6 bases, with 10 bases sitting between them.

Only one count was recorded for this clone. The V call is TRBV7-6, the J call TRBJ1-1; D not certain. The CDR3 runs to 13 residues. Trimming removed 6 bases at V and 0 bases at J, with 8 bases between. In germline, CDR1 is SGHVS, CDR2 FNYEAQ. CDR3 in amino acids: CASRSGMNTEAFF. The DNA of the CDR3 is TGTGCCAGCAGATCGGGGATGAACACTGAAGCTTTCTTT.

V usage is TRBV7-6 and J usage is TRBJ1-1; D is unresolved. Germline CDR1 and CDR2: SGHVS and FNYEAQ. The CDR3 totals 14 residues. V was clipped by 0 bases and J by 0 bases, with 5 bases between them. Here the CDR3 reads CASSLAGMNTEAFF. The CDR3 region has the DNA TGTGCCAGCAGCTTAGCAGGAATGAACACTGAAGCTTTCTTT.

The rearrangement links TRBV19 to TRBJ2-1, with D possibly being TRBD1 or TRBD2 (5 bases each). CDR1 LNHDA and CDR2 SQIVND come from the germline V gene (reference sequence). V was shortened by 5 bases and J by 0 bases, with 11 bases between the two germline ends. This CDR3 is 15 amino acids long. CDR3 coding DNA: TGTGCCAGTAGTCCACACGGGGCCTCCTACAATGAGCAGTTCTTC. This gives the protein CASSPHGASYNEQFF.

This rearrangement joins TRBV28 to TRBJ1-2; TRBD1 might be the D (6 bases). V was clipped by 4 bases and J by 5 bases, with 14 bases between them. CDR1 and CDR2 (germline): MDHEN, SYDVKM. The CDR3 length is 14 residues. The CDR3: CASSYRDNLYGYTF. The DNA of the CDR3 is TGTGCCAGCAGTTATCGGGACAACTTGTATGGCTACACCTTC.

V usage is TRBV2 and J usage is TRBJ2-1, with 11 bases fitting TRBD2. V trimming: 6 bases; J trimming: 1 base; junction bases outside the gene matches: 5. The CDR3 runs to 16 residues. Germline CDR1 reads SNHLY; CDR2 reads FYNNEI. CDR3 nucleotides: TGTGCCAGCAGAGAAAGACTAGCGGGGTCCTACAATGAGCAGTTCTTC. Translated, it gives CASRERLAGSYNEQFF.

This chain joins TRBV6-5 and TRBJ2-7; a possible D gene is TRBD2 (5 bases). The germline CDR1 and CDR2 sequences are MNHEY and SVGAGI. The CDR3 loop spans 16 amino acids. Deletions cut 0 bases from V and 3 bases from J, with 15 bases between. CDR3 in DNA: TGTGCCAGCAGTTACTCGGAGCCAGCGGAAGGCTACGAGCAGTACTTC. Its protein is CASSYSEPAEGYEQYF.

The gene calls are TRBV28 and TRBJ1-2; 7 bases map to TRBD1. V lost 4 bases to trimming and J lost 3 bases; unmatched junction nucleotides: 5. This CDR3 region has 14 residues. Germline CDR1 is MDHEN and CDR2 is SYDVKM. In nucleotides, the CDR3 is TGTGCCAGCAGTTCCGCAGGGGGGGACTATGGCTACACCTTC. Its translation is CASSSAGGDYGYTF.

The chain recombines TRBV5-8 with TRBJ1-3; D gene uncertain. V dropped 1 base and J dropped 2 bases, with 10 bases sitting between them. CDR1 is SGHTS and CDR2 is YDEGEE in the germline V gene. The CDR3 consists of 15 residues. The CDR3 spells CASSLRLNPGNTIYF. In DNA form, the CDR3 reads TGTGCCAGCAGCTTGAGACTAAATCCTGGAAACACCATATATTTT. The complete variable domain, with remaining parts taken from reference TRBV5-8 and TRBJ1-3, reads EAGVTQSPTHLIKTRGQQATLRCSPISGHTSVYWYQQALGLGLQFLLWYDEGEERNRGNFPPRFSGRQFPNYSSELNVNALELEDSALYLCASSLRLNPGNTIYFGEGSWLTVV.

The chain is built from TRBV30 and TRBJ1-6, with TRBD1 identical over 9 bases. This CDR3 has 13 residues. Looked up from germline, CDR1 is GTSNPN and CDR2 is SVGIG (reference sequence). V dropped 5 bases and J dropped 11; count of bases not matched to a gene: 7. The CDR3 DNA follows: TGTGCCTGGCACAGGGGGCTCATGACACCCCTCCACTTT. This encodes CAWHRGLMTPLHF.

The chain joins TRBV6-6 to TRBJ1-5; unclear D gene. Germline lookup yields CDR1 MNHNY and CDR2 SVGAGI (reference sequence). There are 14 residues in the CDR3. Trimming stripped 7 bases from V and 3 bases from J, with 13 bases between. This CDR3 reads CASTYGDLNQPQHF. CDR3 in DNA: TGTGCCAGCACCTATGGGGATCTCAATCAGCCCCAGCATTTT.

This clone was counted between two and nine times. The chain recombines TRBV4-3 with TRBJ2-1; no definite D call. Trimming shortened V by 4 bases and J by 7 bases, and 17 bases separated the two germline ends. CDR1 is LGHNA, CDR2 YSLEER, per germline. This CDR3 spans 15 amino acids. CDR3 DNA: TGCGCCAGCAGCCTTACCAGGTTTAGAGTGAATGAGCAGTTCTTC. Translation: CASSLTRFRVNEQFF.

This clone was seen just once. The V gene is TRBV9, the J gene TRBJ2-5; D is unclear. The CDR3 sequence is 13 residues long. Deletions cut 1 base from V and 1 base from J, with 5 bases between. From germline, CDR1 is SGDLS and CDR2 YYNGEE. As DNA, the CDR3 is TGTGCCAGCAGCGTAAACCCCCAAGAGACCCAGTACTTC. Translation gives CASSVNPQETQYF.